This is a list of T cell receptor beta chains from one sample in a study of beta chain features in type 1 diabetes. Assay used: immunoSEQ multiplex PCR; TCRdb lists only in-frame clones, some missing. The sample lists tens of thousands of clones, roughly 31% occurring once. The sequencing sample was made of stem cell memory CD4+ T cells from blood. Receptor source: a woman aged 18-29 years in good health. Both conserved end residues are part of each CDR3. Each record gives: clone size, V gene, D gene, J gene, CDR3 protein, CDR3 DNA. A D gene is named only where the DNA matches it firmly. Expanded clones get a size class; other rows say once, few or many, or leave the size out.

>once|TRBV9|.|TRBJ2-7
CASSVMSGGRPYEQYF
TGTGCCAGCAGCGTTATGTCAGGGGGGAGACCCTACGAGCAGTACTTC
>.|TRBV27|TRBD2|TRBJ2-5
CASSLSSGGMETQYF
TGTGCCAGCAGTTTGAGTAGCGGGGGTATGGAGACCCAGTACTTC
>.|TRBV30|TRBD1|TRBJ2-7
CAWTRSLTGGASEQYF
TGTGCCTGGACCCGTTCCCTAACAGGGGGCGCATCCGAGCAGTACTTC
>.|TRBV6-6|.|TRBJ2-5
CARVWETQYF
TGTGCCCGCGTTTGGGAGACCCAGTACTTC
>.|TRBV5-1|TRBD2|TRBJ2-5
CASSRGTSGGGVETQYF
TGCGCCAGCAGCCGTGGGACTAGCGGGGGCGGGGTTGAGACCCAGTACTTC
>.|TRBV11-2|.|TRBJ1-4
CASSSSSKGATNEKLFF
TGTGCCAGCAGCTCCTCGTCGAAGGGAGCCACTAATGAAAAACTGTTTTTT
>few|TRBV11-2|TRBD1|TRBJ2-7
CASRPSGTVPYEQYF
TGTGCCAGCAGACCATCCGGGACAGTCCCCTACGAGCAGTACTTC
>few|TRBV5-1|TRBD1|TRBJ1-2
CASSRLQGAQGYTF
TGCGCCAGCAGCCGCCTCCAGGGGGCACAGGGCTACACCTTC
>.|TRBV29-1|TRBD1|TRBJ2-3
CSVSTGGRGDTQYF
TGCAGCGTATCGACAGGGGGCAGGGGGGATACGCAGTATTTT
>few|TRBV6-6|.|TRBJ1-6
CASGTDSNNSPLHF
TGTGCCAGCGGGACGGACAGCAATAATTCACCCCTCCACTTT
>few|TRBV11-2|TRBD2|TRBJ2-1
CASNNRAGGNNEQFF
TGTGCCAGCAACAATAGGGCGGGGGGGAACAATGAGCAGTTCTTC
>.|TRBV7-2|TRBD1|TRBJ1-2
CAKTTGYFGGYTF
TGTGCCAAGACGACAGGGTACTTCGGCGGCTACACCTTC
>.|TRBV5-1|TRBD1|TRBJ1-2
CASSAATGNYGYTF
TGCGCCAGCAGCGCCGCGACAGGGAACTATGGCTACACCTTC
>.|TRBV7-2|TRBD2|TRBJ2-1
CASSYSGLADLDNEQFF
TGTGCCAGCAGCTATTCGGGACTAGCGGATCTTGACAATGAGCAGTTCTTC